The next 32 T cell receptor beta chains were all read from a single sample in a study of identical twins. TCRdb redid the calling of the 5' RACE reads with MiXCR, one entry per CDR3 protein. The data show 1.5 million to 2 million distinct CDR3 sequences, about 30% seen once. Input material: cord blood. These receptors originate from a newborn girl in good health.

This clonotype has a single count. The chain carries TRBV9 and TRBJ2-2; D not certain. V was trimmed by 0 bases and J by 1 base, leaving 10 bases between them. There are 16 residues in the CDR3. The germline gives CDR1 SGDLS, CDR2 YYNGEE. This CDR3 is CASSVGVKENTGELFF. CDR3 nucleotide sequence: TGTGCCAGCAGCGTAGGGGTAAAGGAGAACACCGGGGAGCTGTTTTTT.

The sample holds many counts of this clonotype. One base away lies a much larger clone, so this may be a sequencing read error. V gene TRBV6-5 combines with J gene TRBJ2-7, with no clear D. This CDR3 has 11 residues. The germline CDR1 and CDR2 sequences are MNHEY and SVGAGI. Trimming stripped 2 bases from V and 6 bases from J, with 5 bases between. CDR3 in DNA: TGTGCCAGCAGTTACAGGGCCGAGCAGTACTTC. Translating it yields CASSYRAEQYF.

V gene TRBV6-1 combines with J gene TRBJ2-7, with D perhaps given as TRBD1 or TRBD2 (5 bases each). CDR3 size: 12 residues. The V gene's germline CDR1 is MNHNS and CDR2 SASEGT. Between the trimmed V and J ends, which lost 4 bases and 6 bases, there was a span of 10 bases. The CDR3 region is CASSAAGSEQYF. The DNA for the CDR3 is TGTGCCAGCAGTGCAGCAGGGAGCGAGCAGTACTTC.

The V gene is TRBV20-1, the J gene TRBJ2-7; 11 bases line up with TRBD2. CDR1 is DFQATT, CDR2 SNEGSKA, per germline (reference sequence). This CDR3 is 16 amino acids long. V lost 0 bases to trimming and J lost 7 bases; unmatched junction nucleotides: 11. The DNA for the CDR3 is TGCAGTGCTAGAGATCCCCCTAGCGGGAGGTACAATGAGCAGTACTTC. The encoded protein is CSARDPPSGRYNEQYF.

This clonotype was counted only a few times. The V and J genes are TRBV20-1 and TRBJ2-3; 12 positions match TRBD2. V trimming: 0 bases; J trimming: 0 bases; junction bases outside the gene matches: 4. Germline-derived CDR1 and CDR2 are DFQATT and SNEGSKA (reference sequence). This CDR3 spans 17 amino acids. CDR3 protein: CSARDSGLAGSTDTQYF. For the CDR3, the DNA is TGCAGTGCTAGAGATTCAGGACTAGCGGGAAGCACAGATACGCAGTATTTT.

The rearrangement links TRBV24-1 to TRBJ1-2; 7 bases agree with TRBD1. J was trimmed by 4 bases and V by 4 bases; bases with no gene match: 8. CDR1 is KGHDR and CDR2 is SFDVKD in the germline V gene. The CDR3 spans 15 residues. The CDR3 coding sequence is TGTGCCACCAGTGACCTGGGGCAGGGGGGCTATGGCTACACCTTC. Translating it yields CATSDLGQGGYGYTF.

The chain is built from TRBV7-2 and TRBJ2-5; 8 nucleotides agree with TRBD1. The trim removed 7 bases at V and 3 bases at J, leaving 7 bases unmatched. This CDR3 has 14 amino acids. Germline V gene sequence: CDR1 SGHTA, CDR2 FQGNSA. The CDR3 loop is CASNPRGPKETQYF. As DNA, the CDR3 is TGTGCCAGCAACCCCAGGGGGCCCAAAGAGACCCAGTACTTC. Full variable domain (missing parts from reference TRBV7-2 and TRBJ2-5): GAGVSQSPSNKVTEKGKDVELRCDPISGHTALYWYRQSLGQGLEFLIYFQGNSAPDKSGLPSDRFSAERTGGSVSTLTIQRTQQEDSAVYLCASNPRGPKETQYFGPGTRLLVL.

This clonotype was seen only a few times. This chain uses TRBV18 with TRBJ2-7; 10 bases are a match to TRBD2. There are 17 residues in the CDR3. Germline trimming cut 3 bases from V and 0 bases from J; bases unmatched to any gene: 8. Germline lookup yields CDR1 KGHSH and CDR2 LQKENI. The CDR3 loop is CASSPSLAGVLSYEQYF. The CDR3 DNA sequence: TGTGCCAGCTCACCGTCGCTAGCGGGGGTCCTCTCCTACGAGCAGTACTTC.

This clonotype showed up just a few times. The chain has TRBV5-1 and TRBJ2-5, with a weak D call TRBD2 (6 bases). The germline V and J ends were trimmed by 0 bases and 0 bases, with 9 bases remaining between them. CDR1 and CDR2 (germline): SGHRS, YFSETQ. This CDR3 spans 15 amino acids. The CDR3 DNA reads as TGCGCCAGCAGCTTGGGGGACTTGTACCAAGAGACCCAGTACTTC. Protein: CASSLGDLYQETQYF. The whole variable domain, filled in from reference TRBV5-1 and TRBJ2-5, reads KAGVTQTPRYLIKTRGQQVTLSCSPISGHRSVSWYQQTPGQGLQFLFEYFSETQRNKGNFPGRFSGRQFSNSRSEMNVSTLELGDSALYLCASSLGDLYQETQYFGPGTRLLVL.

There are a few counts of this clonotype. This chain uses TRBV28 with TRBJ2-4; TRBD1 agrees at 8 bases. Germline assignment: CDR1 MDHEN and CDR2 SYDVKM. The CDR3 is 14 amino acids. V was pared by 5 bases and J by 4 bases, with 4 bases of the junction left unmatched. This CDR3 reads CASSPDREKNIQYF. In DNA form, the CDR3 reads TGTGCCAGCAGTCCGGACAGGGAGAAAAACATTCAGTACTTC.

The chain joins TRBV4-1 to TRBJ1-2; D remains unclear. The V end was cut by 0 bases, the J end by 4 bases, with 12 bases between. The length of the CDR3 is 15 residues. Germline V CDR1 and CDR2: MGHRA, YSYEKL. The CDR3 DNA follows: TGCGCCAGCAGCCAAGATGTGCGAGTCTCCTATGGCTACACCTTC. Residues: CASSQDVRVSYGYTF.

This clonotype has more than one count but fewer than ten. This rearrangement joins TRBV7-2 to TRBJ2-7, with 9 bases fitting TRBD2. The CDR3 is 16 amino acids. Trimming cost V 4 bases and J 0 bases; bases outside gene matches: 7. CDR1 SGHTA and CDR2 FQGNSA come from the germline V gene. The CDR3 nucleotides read TGTGCCAGCAGCTCAAGATGGGGACTAGCCTCCTACGAGCAGTACTTC. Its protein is CASSSRWGLASYEQYF.

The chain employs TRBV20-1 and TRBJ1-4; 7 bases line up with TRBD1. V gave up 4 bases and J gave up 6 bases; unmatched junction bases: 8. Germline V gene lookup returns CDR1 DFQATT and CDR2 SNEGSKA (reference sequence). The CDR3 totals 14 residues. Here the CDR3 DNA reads TGCAGTGCTATCGGGACAGAGCTACATGAAAAACTGTTTTTT. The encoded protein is CSAIGTELHEKLFF.

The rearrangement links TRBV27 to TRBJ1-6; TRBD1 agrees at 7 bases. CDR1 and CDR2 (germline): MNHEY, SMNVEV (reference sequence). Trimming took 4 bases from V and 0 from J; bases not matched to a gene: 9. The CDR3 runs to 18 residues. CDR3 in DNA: TGTGCCAGCAGTTCATTCGGGGGACAGAGCTCCTATAATTCACCCCTCCACTTT. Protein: CASSSFGGQSSYNSPLHF.

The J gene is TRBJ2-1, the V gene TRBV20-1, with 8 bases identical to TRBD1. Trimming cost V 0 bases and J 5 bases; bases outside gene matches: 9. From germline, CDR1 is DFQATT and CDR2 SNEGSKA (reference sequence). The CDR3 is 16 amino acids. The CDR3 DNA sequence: TGCAGTGCTAGAGATTCAGGGACAGGACCCCACAATGAGCAGTTCTTC. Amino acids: CSARDSGTGPHNEQFF.

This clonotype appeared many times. The CDR3 DNA sequence: TGTGCCAGCAGCTTACGCACTAGCGGGAGTTACAATGAGCAGTTCTTC. Translated, it gives CASSLRTSGSYNEQFF. This sequence joins TRBV7-8 and TRBJ2-1; TRBD2 aligns across 11 bases. Losses at the gene ends were 2 bases for V and 4 bases for J; bases not matched to a gene: 4. Per germline, CDR1 SGHVS and CDR2 FQNEAQ. The CDR3 length is 16 residues. The full variable domain, in which reference TRBV7-8 and TRBJ2-1 provide the parts outside the CDR3, is GAGVSQSPRYKVAKRGQDVALRCDPISGHVSLFWYQQALGQGPEFLTYFQNEAQLDKSGLPSDRFFAERPEGSVSTLKIQRTQQEDSAVYLCASSLRTSGSYNEQFFGPGTRLTVL.

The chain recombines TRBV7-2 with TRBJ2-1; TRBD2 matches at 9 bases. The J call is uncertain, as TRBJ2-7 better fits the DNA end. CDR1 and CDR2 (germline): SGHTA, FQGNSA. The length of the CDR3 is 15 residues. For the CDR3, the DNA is TGTGCCAGCAGCTCGGGACTAGCCTTATACAATGAGCAGTACTTC. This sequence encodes CASSSGLALYNEQYF.

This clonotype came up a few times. The CDR3 spells CASTDTGQGPNTEAFF. CDR3 coding DNA: TGCGCCAGCACCGACACGGGACAGGGACCGAACACTGAAGCTTTCTTT. The chain uses TRBV5-1 and TRBJ1-1; 9 positions agree with TRBD1. The CDR3 is 16 residues long. V lost 6 bases, J lost 1 base, and 10 bases stayed unmatched. Per germline, CDR1 SGHRS and CDR2 YFSETQ.

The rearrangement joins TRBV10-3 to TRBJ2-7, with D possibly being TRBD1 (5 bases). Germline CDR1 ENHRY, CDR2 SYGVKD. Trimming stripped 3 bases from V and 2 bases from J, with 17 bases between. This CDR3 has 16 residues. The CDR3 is CAISDGRGRHPYEQYF. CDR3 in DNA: TGTGCCATCAGTGATGGTAGGGGCAGGCATCCCTACGAGCAGTACTTC.

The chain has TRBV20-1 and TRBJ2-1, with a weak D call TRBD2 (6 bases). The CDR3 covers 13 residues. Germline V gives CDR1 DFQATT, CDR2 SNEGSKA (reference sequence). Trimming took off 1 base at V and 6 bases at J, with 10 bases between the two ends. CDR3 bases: TGCAGTGCTAGAGGTATAGCGGTCAATGAGCAGTTCTTC. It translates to CSARGIAVNEQFF.

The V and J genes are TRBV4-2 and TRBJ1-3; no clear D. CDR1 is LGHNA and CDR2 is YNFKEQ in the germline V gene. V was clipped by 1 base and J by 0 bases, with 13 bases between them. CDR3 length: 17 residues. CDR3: CASSQAIQAGSGNTIYF. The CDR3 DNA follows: TGTGCCAGCAGCCAAGCCATCCAGGCCGGCTCTGGAAACACCATATATTTT.

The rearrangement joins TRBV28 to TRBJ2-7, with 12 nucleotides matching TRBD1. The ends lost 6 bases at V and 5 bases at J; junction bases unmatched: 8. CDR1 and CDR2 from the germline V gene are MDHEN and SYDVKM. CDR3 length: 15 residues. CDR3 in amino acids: CASRHTGTGGHEQYF. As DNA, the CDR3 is TGTGCCAGCAGACACACCGGGACAGGGGGCCACGAGCAGTACTTC.

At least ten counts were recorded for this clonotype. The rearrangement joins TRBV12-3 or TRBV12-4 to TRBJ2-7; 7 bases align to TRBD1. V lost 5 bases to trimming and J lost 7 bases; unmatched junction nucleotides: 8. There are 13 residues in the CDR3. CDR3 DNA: TGTGCCAGCAGTCCTGACAGGGTGGGGGAGCAGTACTTC. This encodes CASSPDRVGEQYF.

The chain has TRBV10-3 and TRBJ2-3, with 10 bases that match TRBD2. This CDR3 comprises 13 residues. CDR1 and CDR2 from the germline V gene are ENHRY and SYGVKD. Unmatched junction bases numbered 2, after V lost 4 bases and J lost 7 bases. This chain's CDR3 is CAISGTSGHTQYF. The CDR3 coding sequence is TGTGCCATCAGTGGGACTAGCGGCCATACGCAGTATTTT.

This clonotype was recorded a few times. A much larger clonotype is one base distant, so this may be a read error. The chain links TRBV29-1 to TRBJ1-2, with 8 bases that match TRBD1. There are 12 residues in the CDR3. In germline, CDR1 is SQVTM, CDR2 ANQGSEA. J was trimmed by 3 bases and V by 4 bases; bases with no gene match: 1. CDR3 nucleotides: TGCAGCGTTGGACAGGGGCACTATGGCTACACCTTC. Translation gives CSVGQGHYGYTF.

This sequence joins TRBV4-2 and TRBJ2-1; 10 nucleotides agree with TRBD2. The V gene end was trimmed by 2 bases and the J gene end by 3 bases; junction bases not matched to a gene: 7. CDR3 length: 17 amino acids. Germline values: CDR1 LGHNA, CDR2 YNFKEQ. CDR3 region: CASSQFGLAGDYNEQFF. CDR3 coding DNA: TGTGCCAGCAGCCAATTTGGTCTAGCGGGAGACTACAATGAGCAGTTCTTC.

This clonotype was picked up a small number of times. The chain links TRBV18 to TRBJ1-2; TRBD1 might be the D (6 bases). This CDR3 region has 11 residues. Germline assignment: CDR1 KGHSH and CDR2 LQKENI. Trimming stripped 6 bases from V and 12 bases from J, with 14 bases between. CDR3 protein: CASSRTETHTF. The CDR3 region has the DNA TGTGCCAGCTCGAGGACAGAGACCCACACCTTC.

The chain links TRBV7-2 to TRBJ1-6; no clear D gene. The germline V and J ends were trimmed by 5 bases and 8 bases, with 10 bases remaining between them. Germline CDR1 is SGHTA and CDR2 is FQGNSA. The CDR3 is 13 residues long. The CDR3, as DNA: TGTGCCAGCAGCCAAAGAATTGATTCACCCCTCCACTTT. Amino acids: CASSQRIDSPLHF. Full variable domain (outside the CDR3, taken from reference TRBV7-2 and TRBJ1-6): GAGVSQSPSNKVTEKGKDVELRCDPISGHTALYWYRQSLGQGLEFLIYFQGNSAPDKSGLPSDRFSAERTGGSVSTLTIQRTQQEDSAVYLCASSQRIDSPLHFGNGTRLTVT.

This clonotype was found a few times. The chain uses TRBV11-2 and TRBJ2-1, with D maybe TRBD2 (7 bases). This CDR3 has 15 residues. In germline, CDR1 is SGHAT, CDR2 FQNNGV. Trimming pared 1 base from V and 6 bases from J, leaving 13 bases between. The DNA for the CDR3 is TGTGCCAGCAGCTTAGCAGCGGGACACGTCAATGAGCAGTTCTTC. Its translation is CASSLAAGHVNEQFF. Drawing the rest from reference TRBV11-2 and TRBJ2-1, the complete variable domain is EAGVAQSPRYKIIEKRQSVAFWCNPISGHATLYWYQQILGQGPKLLIQFQNNGVVDDSQLPKDRFSAERLKGVDSTLKIQPAKLEDSAVYLCASSLAAGHVNEQFFGPGTRLTVL.

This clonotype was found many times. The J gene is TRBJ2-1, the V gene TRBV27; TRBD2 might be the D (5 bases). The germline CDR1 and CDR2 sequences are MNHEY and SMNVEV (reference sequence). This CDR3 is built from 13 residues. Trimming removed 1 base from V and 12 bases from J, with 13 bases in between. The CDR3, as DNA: TGTGCCAGCAGTTTATTCTTCGGGAAGCGGCAGTTCTTC. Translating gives CASSLFFGKRQFF.

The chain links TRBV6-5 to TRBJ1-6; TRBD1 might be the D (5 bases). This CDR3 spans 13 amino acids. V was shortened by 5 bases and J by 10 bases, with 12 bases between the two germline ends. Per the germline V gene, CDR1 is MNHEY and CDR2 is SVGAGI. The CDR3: CASSRDGGSPLHF. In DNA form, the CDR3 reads TGTGCCAGCAGTAGGGACGGAGGATCACCCCTCCACTTT.

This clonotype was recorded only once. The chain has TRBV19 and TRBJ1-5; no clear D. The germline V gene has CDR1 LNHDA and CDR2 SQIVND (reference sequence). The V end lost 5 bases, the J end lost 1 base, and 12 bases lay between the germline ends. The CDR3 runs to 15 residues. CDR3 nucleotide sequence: TGTGCCAGTAGTGCCGGTCTGGGGAGCAATCAGCCCCAGCATTTT. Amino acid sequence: CASSAGLGSNQPQHF.